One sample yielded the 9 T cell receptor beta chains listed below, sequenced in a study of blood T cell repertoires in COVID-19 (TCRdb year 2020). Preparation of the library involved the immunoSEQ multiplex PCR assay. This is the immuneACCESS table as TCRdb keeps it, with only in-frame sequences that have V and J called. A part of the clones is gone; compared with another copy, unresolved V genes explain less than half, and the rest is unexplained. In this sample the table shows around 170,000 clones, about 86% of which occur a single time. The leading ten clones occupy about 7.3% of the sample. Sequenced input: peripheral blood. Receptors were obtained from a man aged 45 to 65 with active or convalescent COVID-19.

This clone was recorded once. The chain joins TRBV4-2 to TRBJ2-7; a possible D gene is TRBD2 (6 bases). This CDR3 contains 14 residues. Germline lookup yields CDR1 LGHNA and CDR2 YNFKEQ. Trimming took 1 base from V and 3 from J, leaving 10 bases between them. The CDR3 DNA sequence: TGTGCCAGCAGCCAAGGGGCGGGGATCTACGAGCAGTACTTC. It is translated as CASSQGAGIYEQYF.

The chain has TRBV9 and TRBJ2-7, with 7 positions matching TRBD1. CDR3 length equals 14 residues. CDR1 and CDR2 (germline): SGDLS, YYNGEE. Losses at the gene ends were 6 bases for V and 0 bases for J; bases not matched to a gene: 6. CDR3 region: CASTPGQSSYEQYF. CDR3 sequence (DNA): TGTGCCAGCACCCCGGGACAGAGCTCCTACGAGCAGTACTTC.

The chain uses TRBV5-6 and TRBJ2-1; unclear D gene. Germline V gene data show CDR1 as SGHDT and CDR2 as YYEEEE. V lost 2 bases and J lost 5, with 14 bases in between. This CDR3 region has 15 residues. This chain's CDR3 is CASSFRRPLNNEQFF. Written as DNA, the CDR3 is TGTGCCAGCAGCTTCAGGCGTCCTTTGAACAATGAGCAGTTCTTC.

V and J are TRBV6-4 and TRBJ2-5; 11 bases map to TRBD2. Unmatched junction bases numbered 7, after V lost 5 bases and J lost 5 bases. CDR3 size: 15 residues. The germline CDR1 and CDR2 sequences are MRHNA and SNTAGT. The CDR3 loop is CASSPGTSGGETQYF. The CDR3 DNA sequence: TGTGCCAGCAGTCCCGGGACTAGCGGCGGGGAGACCCAGTACTTC.

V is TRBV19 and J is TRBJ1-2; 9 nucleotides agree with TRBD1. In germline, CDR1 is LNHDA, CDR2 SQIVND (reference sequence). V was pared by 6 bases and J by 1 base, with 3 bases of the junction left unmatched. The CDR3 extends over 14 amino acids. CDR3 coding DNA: TGTGCCAGTAGGGACAGGGGCGGTAACTATGGCTACACCTTC. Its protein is CASRDRGGNYGYTF.

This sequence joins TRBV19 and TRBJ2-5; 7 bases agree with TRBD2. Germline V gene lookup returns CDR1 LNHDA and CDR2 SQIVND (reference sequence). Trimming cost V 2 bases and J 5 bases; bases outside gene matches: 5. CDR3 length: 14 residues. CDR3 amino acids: CASSITPGGETQYF. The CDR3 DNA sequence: TGTGCCAGTAGTATAACGCCCGGGGGGGAGACCCAGTACTTC.

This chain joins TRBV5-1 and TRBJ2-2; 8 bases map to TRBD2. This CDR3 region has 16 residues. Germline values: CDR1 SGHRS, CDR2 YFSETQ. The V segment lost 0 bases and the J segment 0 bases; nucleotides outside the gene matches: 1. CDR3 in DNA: TGCGCCAGCAGCTTGGACGGGGGGGCGAACACCGGGGAGCTGTTTTTT. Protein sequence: CASSLDGGANTGELFF.

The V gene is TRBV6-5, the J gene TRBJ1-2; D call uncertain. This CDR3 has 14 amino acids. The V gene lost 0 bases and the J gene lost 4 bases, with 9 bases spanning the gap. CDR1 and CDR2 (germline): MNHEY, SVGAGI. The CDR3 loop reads CASSYSEGIYGYTF. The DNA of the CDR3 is TGTGCCAGCAGTTACTCCGAGGGAATCTATGGCTACACCTTC.

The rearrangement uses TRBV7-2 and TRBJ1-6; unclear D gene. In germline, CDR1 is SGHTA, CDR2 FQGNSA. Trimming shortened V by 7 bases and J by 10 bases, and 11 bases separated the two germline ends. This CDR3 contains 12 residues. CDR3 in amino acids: CASTGMRSPLHF. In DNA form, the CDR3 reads TGTGCCAGCACCGGGATGAGGTCACCCCTCCACTTT.